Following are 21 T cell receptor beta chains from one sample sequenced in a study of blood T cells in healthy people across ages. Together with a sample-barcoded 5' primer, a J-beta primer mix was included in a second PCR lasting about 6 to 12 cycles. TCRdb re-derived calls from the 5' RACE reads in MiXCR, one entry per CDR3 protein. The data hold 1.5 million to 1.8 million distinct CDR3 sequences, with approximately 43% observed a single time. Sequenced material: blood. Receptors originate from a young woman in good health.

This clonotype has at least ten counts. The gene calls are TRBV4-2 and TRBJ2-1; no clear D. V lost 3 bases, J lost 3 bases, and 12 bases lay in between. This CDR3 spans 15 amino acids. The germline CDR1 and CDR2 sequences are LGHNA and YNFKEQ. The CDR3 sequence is CASSHKASDYNEQFF. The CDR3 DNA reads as TGTGCCAGCAGCCATAAGGCGTCAGACTACAATGAGCAGTTCTTC.

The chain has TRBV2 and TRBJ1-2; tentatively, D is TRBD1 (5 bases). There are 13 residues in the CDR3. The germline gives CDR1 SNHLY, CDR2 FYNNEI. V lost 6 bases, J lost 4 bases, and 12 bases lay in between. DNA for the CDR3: TGTGCCAGCAGGCCCAGTAGGGGCTATGGCTACACCTTC. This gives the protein CASRPSRGYGYTF.

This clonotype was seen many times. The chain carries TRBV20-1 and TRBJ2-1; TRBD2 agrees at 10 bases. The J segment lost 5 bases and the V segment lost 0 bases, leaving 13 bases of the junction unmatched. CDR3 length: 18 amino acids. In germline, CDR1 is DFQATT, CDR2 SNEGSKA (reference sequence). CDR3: CSARDGASGSVSNNEQFF. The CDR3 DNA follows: TGCAGTGCTAGAGATGGGGCTAGCGGGAGCGTGTCCAACAATGAGCAGTTCTTC.

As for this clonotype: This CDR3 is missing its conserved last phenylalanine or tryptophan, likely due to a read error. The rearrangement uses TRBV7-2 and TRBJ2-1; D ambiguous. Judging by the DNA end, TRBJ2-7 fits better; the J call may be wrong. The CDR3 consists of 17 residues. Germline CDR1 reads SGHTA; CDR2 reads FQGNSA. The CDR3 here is CASSLVGFRSSYNEQYL. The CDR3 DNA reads TGTGCCAGCAGCTTAGTCGGGTTCCGGAGCTCCTACAATGAGCAGTACTTA.

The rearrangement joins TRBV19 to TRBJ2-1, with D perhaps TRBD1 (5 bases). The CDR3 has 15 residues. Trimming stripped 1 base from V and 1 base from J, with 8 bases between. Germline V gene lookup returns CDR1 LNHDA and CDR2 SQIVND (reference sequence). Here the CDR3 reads CASSIGAGSYNEQFF. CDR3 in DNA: TGTGCCAGTAGTATAGGGGCAGGGTCCTACAATGAGCAGTTCTTC. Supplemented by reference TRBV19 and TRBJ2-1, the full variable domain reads DGGITQSPKYLFRKEGQNVTLSCEQNLNHDAMYWYRQDPGQGLRLIYYSQIVNDFQKGDIAEGYSVSREKKESFPLTVTSAQKNPTAFYLCASSIGAGSYNEQFFGPGTRLTVL.

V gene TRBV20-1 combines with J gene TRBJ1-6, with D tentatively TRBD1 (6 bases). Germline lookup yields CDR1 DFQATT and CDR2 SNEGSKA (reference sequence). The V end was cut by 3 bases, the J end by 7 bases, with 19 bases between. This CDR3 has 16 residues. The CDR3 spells CSARGSGDYRNSPLHF. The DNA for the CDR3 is TGCAGTGCTAGGGGGTCAGGGGACTATCGGAATTCACCCCTCCACTTT.

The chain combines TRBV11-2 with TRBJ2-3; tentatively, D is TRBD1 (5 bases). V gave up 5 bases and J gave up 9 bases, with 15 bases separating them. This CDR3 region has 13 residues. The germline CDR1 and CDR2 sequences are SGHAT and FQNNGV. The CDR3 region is CASSRKRGETQYF. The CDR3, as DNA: TGTGCCAGCAGCCGAAAAAGGGGTGAGACGCAGTATTTT.

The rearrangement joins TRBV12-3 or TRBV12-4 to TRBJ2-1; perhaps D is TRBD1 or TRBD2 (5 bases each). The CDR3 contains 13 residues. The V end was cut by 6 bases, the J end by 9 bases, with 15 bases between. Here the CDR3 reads CASSIGEGIEQFF. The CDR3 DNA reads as TGTGCCAGCAGCATCGGCGAGGGGATTGAGCAGTTCTTC.

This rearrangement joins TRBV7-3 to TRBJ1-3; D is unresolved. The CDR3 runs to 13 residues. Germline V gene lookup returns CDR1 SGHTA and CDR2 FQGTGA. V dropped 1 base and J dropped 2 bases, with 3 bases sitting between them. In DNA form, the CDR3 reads TGTGCCAGCAGCTTAATAGCTGGAAACACCATATATTTT. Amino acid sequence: CASSLIAGNTIYF.

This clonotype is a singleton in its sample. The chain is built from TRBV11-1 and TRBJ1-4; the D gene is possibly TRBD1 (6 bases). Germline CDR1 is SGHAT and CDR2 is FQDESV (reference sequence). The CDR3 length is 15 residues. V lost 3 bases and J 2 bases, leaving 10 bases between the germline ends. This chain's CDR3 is CASSLTDSTNEKLFF. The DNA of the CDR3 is TGTGCCAGCAGCTTGACGGACAGCACTAATGAAAAACTGTTTTTT. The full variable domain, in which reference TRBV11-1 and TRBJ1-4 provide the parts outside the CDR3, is EAEVAQSPRYKITEKSQAVAFWCDPISGHATLYWYRQILGQGPELLVQFQDESVVDDSQLPKDRFSAERLKGVDSTLKIQPAELGDSAMYLCASSLTDSTNEKLFFGSGTQLSVL.

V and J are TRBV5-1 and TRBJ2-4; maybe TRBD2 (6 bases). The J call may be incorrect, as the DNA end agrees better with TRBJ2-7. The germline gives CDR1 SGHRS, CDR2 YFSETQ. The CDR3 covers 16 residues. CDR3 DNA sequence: TGCGCCAGCAGCTCGGTTGGGACTTCAAGTCAGGCCGAGCAGTACTTC. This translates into CASSSVGTSSQAEQYF.

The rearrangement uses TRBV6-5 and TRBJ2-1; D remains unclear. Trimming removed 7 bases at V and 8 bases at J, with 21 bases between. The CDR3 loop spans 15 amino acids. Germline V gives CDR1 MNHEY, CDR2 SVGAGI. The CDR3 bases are TGTGCCAGCATGTCAAGCCCTCCCCAACCCGATGAGCAGTTCTTC. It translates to CASMSSPPQPDEQFF.

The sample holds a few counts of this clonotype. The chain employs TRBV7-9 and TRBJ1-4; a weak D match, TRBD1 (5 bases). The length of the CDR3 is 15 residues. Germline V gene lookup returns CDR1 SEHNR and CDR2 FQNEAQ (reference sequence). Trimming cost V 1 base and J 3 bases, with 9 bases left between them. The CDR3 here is CASSLGQGANEKLFF. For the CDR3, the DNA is TGTGCCAGCAGCTTAGGGCAGGGCGCTAATGAAAAACTGTTTTTT.

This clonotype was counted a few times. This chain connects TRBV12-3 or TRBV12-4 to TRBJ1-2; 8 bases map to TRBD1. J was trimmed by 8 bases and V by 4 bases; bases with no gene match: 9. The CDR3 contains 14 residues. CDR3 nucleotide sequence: TGTGCCAGCAGTTCGACAGGGGTAGTGCGCGGCTACACCTTC. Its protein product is CASSSTGVVRGYTF.

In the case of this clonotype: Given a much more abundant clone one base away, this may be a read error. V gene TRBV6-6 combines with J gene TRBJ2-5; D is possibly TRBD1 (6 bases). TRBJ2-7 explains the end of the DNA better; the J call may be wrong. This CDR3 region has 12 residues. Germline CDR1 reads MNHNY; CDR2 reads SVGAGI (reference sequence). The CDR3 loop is CASRWGLYEQYF. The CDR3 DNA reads TGTGCCAGCAGGTGGGGGCTCTACGAGCAGTACTTC.

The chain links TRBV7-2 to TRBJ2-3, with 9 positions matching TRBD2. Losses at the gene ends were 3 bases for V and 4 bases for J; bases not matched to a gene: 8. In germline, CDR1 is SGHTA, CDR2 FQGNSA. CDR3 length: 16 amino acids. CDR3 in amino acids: CASSFRRGGAADTQYF. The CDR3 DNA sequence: TGTGCCAGCAGCTTCAGGCGGGGGGGCGCCGCAGATACGCAGTATTTT.

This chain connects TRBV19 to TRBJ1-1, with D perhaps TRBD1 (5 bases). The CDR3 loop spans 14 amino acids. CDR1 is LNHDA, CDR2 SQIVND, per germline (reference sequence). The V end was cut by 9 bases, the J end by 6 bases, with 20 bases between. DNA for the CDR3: TGTGCCAGCGATGTGGGGGGAATGAGATCTGAAGCTTTCTTT. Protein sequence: CASDVGGMRSEAFF. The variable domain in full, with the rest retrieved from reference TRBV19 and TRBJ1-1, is DGGITQSPKYLFRKEGQNVTLSCEQNLNHDAMYWYRQDPGQGLRLIYYSQIVNDFQKGDIAEGYSVSREKKESFPLTVTSAQKNPTAFYLCASDVGGMRSEAFFGQGTRLTVV.

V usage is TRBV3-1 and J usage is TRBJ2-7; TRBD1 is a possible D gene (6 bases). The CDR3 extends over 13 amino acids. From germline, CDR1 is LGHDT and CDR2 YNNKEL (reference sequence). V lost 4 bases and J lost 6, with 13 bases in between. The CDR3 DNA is TGTGCCAGCAGCCGCAGGGGTTTAGGCGAGCAGTACTTC. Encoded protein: CASSRRGLGEQYF.

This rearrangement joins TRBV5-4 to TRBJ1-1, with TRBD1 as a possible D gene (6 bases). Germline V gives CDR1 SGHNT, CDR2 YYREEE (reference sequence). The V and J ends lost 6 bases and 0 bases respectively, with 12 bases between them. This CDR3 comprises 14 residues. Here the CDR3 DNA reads TGTGCCAGCACCCGGACAGACATGAACACTGAAGCTTTCTTT. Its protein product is CASTRTDMNTEAFF.

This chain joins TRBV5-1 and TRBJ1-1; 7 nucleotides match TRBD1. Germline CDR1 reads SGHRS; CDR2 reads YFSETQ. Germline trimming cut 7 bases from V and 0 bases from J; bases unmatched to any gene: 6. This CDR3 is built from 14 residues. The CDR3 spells CASSSGGMNTEAFF. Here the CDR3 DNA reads TGCGCCAGCTCGTCAGGGGGAATGAACACTGAAGCTTTCTTT.

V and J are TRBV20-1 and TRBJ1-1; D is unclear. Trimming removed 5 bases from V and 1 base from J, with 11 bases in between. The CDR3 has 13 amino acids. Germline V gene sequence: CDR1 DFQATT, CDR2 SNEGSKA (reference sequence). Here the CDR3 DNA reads TGCAGTGCTCAAGGGTTCCAGAACACTGAAGCTTTCTTT. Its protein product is CSAQGFQNTEAFF.